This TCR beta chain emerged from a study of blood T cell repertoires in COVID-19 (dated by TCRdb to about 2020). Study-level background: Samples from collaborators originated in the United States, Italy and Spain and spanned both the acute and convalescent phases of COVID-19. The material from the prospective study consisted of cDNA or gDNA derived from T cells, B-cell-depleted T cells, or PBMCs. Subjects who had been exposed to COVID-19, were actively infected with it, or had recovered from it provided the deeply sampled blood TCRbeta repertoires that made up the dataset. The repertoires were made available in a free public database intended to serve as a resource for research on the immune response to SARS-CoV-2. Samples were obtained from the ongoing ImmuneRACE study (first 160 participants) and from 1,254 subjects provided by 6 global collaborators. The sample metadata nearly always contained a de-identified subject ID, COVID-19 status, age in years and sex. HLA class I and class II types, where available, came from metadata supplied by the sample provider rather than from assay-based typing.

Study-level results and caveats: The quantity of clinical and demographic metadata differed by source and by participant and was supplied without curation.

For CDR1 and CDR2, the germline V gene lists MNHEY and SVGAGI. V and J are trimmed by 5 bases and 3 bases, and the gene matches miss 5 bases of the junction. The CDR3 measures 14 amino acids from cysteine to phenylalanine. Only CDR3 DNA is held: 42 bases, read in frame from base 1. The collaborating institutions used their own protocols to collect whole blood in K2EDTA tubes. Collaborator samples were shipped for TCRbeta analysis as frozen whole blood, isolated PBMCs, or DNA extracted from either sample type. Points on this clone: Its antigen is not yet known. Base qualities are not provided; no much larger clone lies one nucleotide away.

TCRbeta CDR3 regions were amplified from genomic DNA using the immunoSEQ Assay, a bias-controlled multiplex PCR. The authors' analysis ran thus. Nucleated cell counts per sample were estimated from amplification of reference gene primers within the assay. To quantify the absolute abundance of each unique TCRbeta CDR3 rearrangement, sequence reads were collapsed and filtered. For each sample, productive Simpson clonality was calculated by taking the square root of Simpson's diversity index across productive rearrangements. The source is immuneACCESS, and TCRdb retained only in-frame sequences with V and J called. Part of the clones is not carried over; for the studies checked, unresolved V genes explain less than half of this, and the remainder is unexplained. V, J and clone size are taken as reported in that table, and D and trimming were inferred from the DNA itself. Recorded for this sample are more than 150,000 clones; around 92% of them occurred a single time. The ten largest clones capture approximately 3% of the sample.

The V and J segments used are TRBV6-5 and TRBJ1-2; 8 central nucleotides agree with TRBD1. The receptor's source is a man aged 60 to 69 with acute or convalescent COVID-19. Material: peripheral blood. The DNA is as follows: TGTGCCAGCAGTACGACAGGGGAAGACTATGGCTACACCTTC. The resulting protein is CASSTTGEDYGYTF.